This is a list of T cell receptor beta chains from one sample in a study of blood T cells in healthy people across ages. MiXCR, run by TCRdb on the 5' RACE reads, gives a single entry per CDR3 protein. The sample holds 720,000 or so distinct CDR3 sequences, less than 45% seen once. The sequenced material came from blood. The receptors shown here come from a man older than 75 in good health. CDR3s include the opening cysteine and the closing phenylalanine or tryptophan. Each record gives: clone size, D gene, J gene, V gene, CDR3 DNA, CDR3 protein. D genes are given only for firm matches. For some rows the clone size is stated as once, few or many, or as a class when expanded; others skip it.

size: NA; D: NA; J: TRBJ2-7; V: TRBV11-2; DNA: TGTGCCAGCAGCTTAAATAGGGAGGACAGCTTTCCCTACGAGCAGTACTTC; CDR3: CASSLNREDSFPYEQYF
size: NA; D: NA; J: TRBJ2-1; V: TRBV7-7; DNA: TGTGCTAGCAGCTTAGCCACGGGGTCGGAGCAGTTCTTC; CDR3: CASSLATGSEQFF
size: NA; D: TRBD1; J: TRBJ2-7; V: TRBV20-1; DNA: TGCAGTGCGAAGGGAGTGGGGACAGGGAGCACCTACGAGCAGTACTTC; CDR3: CSAKGVGTGSTYEQYF
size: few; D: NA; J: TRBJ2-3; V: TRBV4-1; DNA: TGCGCCAGCAGCCATAAGGGGAGAGTACTAACAGATACGCAGTATTTT; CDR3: CASSHKGRVLTDTQYF
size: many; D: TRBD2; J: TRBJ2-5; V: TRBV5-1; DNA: TGCGCCAGCAGCTTGGCGCCTAGCGGGGCTGGGGGGACCCAGTACTTC; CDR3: CASSLAPSGAGGTQYF
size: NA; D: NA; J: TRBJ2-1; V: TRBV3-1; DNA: TGTGCCAGCAGCGAGAGCTCGACGGTCCCGCAGTTCTTC; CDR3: CASSESSTVPQFF
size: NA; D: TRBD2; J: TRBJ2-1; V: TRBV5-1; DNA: TGCGCCAGCAGCATCACCGGGACTACCTCCTACAATGAGCAGTTCTTC; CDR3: CASSITGTTSYNEQFF
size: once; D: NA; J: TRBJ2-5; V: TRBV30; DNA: TGTGCCTGGAGTGTAGGGGCCCTGACCCAGTACTTC; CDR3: CAWSVGALTQYF
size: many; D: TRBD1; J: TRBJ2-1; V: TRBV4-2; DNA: TGTGCCAGCAGCCAAGGGGGACAGACCTACAATGAGCAGTTCTTC; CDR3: CASSQGGQTYNEQFF
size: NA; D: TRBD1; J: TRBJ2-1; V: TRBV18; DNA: TGTGCCAGCTCAGGCCAGGCAGGGGGAAACAATGAGCAGTTCTTC; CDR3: CASSGQAGGNNEQFF